These 18 T cell receptor beta chains came from one sample sequenced in a study of cytomegalovirus exposure and HLA in healthy donors. 60 Vbeta and 13 Jbeta primers were used in PCR. The repertoire was sequenced with immunoSEQ multiplex PCR; TCRdb's copy has only in-frame clones and lacks some. The repertoire includes 100,000 to 150,000 clones, around 80% of them detected once, and approximately 11% sits in the top ten. The material sequenced was PBMCs. All receptors come from a man between 25 and 39 years old in good health and CMV-seropositive.

This clone was seen once. The chain uses TRBV9 and TRBJ1-4; D uncertain. The CDR3 has 15 amino acids. V was pared by 7 bases and J by 1 base, with 14 bases between. The V gene's germline CDR1 is SGDLS and CDR2 YYNGEE. The CDR3 reads CASAKAARTNEKLFF. CDR3 bases: TGTGCCAGCGCAAAGGCGGCAAGAACTAATGAAAAACTGTTTTTT.

This clone was counted a few times. The rearrangement links TRBV30 to TRBJ1-2, with D hard to call. Germline V gene lookup returns CDR1 GTSNPN and CDR2 SVGIG (reference sequence). The CDR3 runs to 12 residues. V was clipped by 7 bases and J by 2 bases, with 11 bases between them. The CDR3 DNA reads as TGTGCCTATATGCGGGGAAACTATGGCTACACCTTC. It translates to CAYMRGNYGYTF.

The rearrangement joins TRBV10-1 to TRBJ2-2; the D is unclear. V lost 6 bases to trimming and J lost 5 bases, with 16 bases between them. The CDR3 spans 15 residues. Germline loops: CDR1 WNHNN, CDR2 SYGVQD (reference sequence). CDR3 in amino acids: CASSHDPRATGELFF. The CDR3 coding sequence is TGCGCCAGCAGCCATGATCCACGAGCAACCGGGGAGCTGTTTTTT.

The chain joins TRBV15 to TRBJ2-1; a possible D gene is TRBD1 (6 bases). Germline V lookup: CDR1 LNHNV, CDR2 YYDKDF (reference sequence). The CDR3 loop spans 14 amino acids. The V gene lost 6 bases and the J gene lost 4 bases, with 13 bases spanning the gap. The CDR3 bases are TGTGCCACCAGTACAAAAGGACAGTACAATGAGCAGTTCTTC. Amino acids: CATSTKGQYNEQFF.

This clone was seen once. This chain connects TRBV7-2 to TRBJ2-2; D not certain. The V end lost 2 bases, the J end lost 5 bases, and 6 bases lay between the germline ends. The CDR3 runs 13 residues. Germline CDR1 reads SGHTA; CDR2 reads FQGNSA. The CDR3 sequence: CASSLRITGELFF. The CDR3 nucleotides read TGTGCCAGCAGCTTACGTATTACCGGGGAGCTGTTTTTT.

The J gene is TRBJ2-6, the V gene TRBV4-2, with unresolved D. Trimming left V 1 base short and J 4 bases short, with 8 bases between. CDR3 length: 15 residues. Germline assignment: CDR1 LGHNA and CDR2 YNFKEQ. The CDR3 protein is CASSQVLEGANVLTF. CDR3 sequence (DNA): TGTGCCAGCAGCCAAGTCCTAGAGGGGGCCAACGTCCTGACTTTC.

The chain has TRBV4-2 and TRBJ2-7; the match to TRBD2 covers 8 bases. Unmatched junction bases numbered 8, after V lost 1 base and J lost 6 bases. The CDR3 loop spans 15 amino acids. The germline V gene encodes CDR1 LGHNA and CDR2 YNFKEQ. As DNA, the CDR3 is TGTGCCAGCAGCCAAGTTAAGAGCGGGAGTGCCGAGCAGTACTTC. Translation gives CASSQVKSGSAEQYF.

The chain uses TRBV2 and TRBJ2-6; a possible D gene is TRBD1 (7 bases). Germline assignment: CDR1 SNHLY and CDR2 FYNNEI. CDR3 size: 21 residues. V was clipped by 4 bases and J by 4 bases, with 29 bases between them. The CDR3 loop is CASSAKHLSRDSRPGANVLTF. Here the CDR3 DNA reads TGTGCCAGCAGTGCAAAACACCTGTCGCGGGACAGTCGTCCCGGGGCCAACGTCCTGACTTTC. The full variable domain, rest sourced from reference TRBV2 and TRBJ2-6, is EPEVTQTPSHQVTQMGQEVILRCVPISNHLYFYWYRQILGQKVEFLVSFYNNEISEKSEIFDDQFSVERPDGSNFTLKIRSTKLEDSAMYFCASSAKHLSRDSRPGANVLTFGAGSRLTVL.

The chain recombines TRBV6-5 with TRBJ1-2; 8 bases line up with TRBD1. The CDR3 consists of 14 residues. V was clipped by 5 bases and J by 3 bases; unmatched bases: 5. CDR1 and CDR2 (germline): MNHEY, SVGAGI. The CDR3 reads CASSTDRGDYGYTF. As DNA, the CDR3 is TGTGCCAGCAGTACAGACAGGGGTGACTATGGCTACACCTTC.

The chain combines TRBV5-1 with TRBJ2-1; 7 nucleotides align to TRBD2. The CDR3 has 15 amino acids. J was trimmed by 5 bases and V by 1 base; bases with no gene match: 6. Germline CDR1 SGHRS, CDR2 YFSETQ. The CDR3 sequence: CASSLLSGGNNEQFF. The DNA for the CDR3 is TGCGCCAGCAGCTTGCTTTCGGGAGGAAACAATGAGCAGTTCTTC.

The chain has TRBV10-3 and TRBJ1-1; 7 nucleotides agree with TRBD1. The CDR3 length is 16 residues. The V and J ends lost 0 bases and 1 base, in that order; junction bases with no gene match: 5. Germline V gene sequence: CDR1 ENHRY, CDR2 SYGVKD. The CDR3 region is CAISESFEGANTEAFF. CDR3 DNA sequence: TGTGCCATCAGTGAGTCGTTCGAGGGGGCGAACACTGAAGCTTTCTTT.

The rearrangement links TRBV4-3 to TRBJ2-7; 11 positions match TRBD2. This CDR3 contains 16 residues. Germline V lookup: CDR1 LGHNA, CDR2 YSLEER. V was pared by 0 bases and J by 3 bases, with 4 bases of the junction left unmatched. In DNA, the CDR3 is TGCGCCAGCAGCCAAGAACTAGCGGGAGTGAACTACGAGCAGTACTTC. Protein sequence: CASSQELAGVNYEQYF.

This sequence joins TRBV18 and TRBJ2-7, with D possibly being TRBD1 (6 bases). V lost 2 bases and J lost 1, with 12 bases in between. This CDR3 spans 15 amino acids. CDR1 KGHSH and CDR2 LQKENI come from the germline V gene. The CDR3 loop is CASSPGQGLSYEQYF. CDR3 bases: TGTGCCAGCTCACCAGGGCAGGGGCTTTCCTACGAGCAGTACTTC.

In its sample, this clone was seen a few times. The V call is TRBV5-4, the J call TRBJ1-1, with TRBD1 matching over 8 bases. The CDR3 covers 15 residues. CDR1 and CDR2 from the germline V gene are SGHNT and YYREEE (reference sequence). V shed 3 bases and J 4 bases; nucleotides not matched to a gene: 8. CDR3: CASSSRTGSGTEAFF. CDR3 bases: TGTGCCAGCAGCTCAAGGACAGGGTCGGGCACTGAAGCTTTCTTT.

The chain combines TRBV5-1 with TRBJ2-5; a weak D match, TRBD1 (5 bases). V lost 5 bases and J 1 base, leaving 6 bases between the germline ends. This CDR3 contains 12 residues. Germline-derived CDR1 and CDR2 are SGHRS and YFSETQ. CDR3 region: CASRTVQETQYF. In nucleotides, the CDR3 is TGCGCCAGCAGGACAGTCCAAGAGACCCAGTACTTC. The whole variable domain, remainder taken from reference TRBV5-1 and TRBJ2-5, is KAGVTQTPRYLIKTRGQQVTLSCSPISGHRSVSWYQQTPGQGLQFLFEYFSETQRNKGNFPGRFSGRQFSNSRSEMNVSTLELGDSALYLCASRTVQETQYFGPGTRLLVL.

The J gene is TRBJ2-1, the V gene TRBV4-1, with TRBD2 identical over 8 bases. The germline gives CDR1 MGHRA, CDR2 YSYEKL. V was pared by 3 bases and J by 12 bases, with 10 bases of the junction left unmatched. The CDR3 has 14 amino acids. Here the CDR3 DNA reads TGCGCCAGCAGCCAGGATGCTAGCGGGCTGGGGCAGTTCTTC. It encodes CASSQDASGLGQFF.

The J gene is TRBJ2-7, the V gene TRBV5-1, with 12 positions matching TRBD2. V lost 0 bases to trimming and J lost 6 bases; unmatched junction nucleotides: 4. Germline V gene data show CDR1 as SGHRS and CDR2 as YFSETQ. The CDR3 sequence is 15 residues long. The CDR3 DNA sequence: TGCGCCAGCAGCTTGGGACTAGCGGGAGCTACCGAGCAGTACTTC. This sequence encodes CASSLGLAGATEQYF.

The chain is built from TRBV28 and TRBJ1-2, with D unresolved. Trimming left V 5 bases short and J 3 bases short, with 19 bases between. This CDR3 region has 16 residues. The germline V gene encodes CDR1 MDHEN and CDR2 SYDVKM. Here the CDR3 reads CASSPLTGILDYGYTF. In nucleotides, the CDR3 is TGTGCCAGCAGTCCTTTGACGGGAATCTTGGACTATGGCTACACCTTC.